Sequencing of this T cell receptor beta chain was carried out in a study of cytomegalovirus exposure and HLA in healthy donors. The J segment lost 8 bases and the V segment lost 5 bases, leaving 3 bases of the junction unmatched. The CDR3 consists of 13 residues. The germline V gene has CDR1 KGHSH and CDR2 LQKENI. The primer mix had 60 Vbeta and 13 Jbeta primers. Libraries were prepared by immunoSEQ multiplex PCR; TCRdb keeps only in-frame clonotypes and omits some of them. The table includes around 120,000 clones, about four fifths detected once. This clonotype was sampled from a woman aged 40 to 50 in good health and CMV-seronegative. The sample consisted of PBMCs. The chain recombines TRBV18 with TRBJ2-1; 10 bases match TRBD1. The CDR3 sequence is CASSRDRGDEQFF. The CDR3 DNA follows: TGTGCCAGCTCAAGGGACAGGGGCGATGAGCAGTTCTTC.